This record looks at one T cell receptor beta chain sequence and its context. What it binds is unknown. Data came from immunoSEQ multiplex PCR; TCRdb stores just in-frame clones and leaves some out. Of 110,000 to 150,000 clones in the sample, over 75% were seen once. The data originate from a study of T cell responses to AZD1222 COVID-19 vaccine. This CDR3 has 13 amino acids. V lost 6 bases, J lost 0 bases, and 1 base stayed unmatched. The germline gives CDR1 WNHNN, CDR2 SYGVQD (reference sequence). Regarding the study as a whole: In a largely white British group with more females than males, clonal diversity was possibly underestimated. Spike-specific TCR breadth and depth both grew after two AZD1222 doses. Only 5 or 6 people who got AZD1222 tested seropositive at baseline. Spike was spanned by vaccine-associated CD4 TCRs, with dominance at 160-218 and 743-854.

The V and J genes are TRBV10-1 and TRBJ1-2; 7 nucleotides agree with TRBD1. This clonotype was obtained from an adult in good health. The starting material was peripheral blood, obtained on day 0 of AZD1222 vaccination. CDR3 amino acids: CASSGTANYGYTF. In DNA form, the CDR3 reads TGCGCCAGCAGCGGGACAGCTAACTATGGCTACACCTTC.